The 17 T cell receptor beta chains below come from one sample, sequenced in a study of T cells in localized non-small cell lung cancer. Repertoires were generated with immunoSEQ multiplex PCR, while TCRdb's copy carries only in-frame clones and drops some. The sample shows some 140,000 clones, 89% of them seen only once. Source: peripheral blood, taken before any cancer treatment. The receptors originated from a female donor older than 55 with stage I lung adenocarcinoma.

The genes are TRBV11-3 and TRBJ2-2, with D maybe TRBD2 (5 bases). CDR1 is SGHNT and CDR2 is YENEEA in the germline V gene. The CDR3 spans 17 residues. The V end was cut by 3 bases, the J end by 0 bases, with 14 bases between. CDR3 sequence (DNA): TGTGCCAGCAGCTTCGAAGCGGTCTCCGCGAACACCGGGGAGCTGTTTTTT. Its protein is CASSFEAVSANTGELFF.

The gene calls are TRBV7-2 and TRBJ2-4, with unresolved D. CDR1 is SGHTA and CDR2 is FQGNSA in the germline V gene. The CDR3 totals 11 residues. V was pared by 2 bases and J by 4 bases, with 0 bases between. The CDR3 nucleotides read TGTGCCAGCAGCTTAAAAAACATTCAGTACTTC. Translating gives CASSLKNIQYF.

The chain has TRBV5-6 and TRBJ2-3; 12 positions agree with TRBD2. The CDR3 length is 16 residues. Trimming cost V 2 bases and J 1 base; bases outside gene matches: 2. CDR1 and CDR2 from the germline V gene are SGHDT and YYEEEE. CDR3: CASSFRLAGGTDTQYF. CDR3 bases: TGTGCCAGCAGCTTCAGACTAGCGGGAGGCACAGATACGCAGTATTTT.

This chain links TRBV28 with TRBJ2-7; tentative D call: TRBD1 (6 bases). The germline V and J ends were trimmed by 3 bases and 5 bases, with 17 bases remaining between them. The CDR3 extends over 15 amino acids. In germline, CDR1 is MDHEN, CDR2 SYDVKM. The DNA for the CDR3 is TGTGCCAGCAGTTTCTTACAGGGTGGATGGAACGAGCAGTACTTC. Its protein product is CASSFLQGGWNEQYF.

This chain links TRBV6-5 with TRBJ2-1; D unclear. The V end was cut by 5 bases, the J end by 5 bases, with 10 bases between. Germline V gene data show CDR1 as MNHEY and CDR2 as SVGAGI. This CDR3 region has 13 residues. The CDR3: CASSPDKNNEQFF. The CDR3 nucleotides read TGTGCCAGCAGTCCAGACAAGAACAATGAGCAGTTCTTC.

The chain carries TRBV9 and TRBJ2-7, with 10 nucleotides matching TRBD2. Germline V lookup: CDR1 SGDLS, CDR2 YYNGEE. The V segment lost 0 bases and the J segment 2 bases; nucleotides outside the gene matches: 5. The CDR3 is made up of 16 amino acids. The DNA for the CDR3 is TGTGCCAGCAGCGTAGGGGCTAGCGGGAGTCCCTACGAGCAGTACTTC. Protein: CASSVGASGSPYEQYF.

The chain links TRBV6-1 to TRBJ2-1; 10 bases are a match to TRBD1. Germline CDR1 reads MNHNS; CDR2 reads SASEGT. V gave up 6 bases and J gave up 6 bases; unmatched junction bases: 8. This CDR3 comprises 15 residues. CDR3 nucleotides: TGTGCCAGCAGGAAGGGGGACAGGGGTGGCAATGAGCAGTTCTTC. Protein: CASRKGDRGGNEQFF.

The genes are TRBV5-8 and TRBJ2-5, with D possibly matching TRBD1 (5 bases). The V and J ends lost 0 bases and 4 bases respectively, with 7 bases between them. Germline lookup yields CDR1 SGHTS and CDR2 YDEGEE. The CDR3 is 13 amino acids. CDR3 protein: CASSLGRVETQYF. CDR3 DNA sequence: TGTGCCAGCAGCTTGGGCAGGGTAGAGACCCAGTACTTC. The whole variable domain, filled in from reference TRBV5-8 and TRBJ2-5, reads EAGVTQSPTHLIKTRGQQATLRCSPISGHTSVYWYQQALGLGLQFLLWYDEGEERNRGNFPPRFSGRQFPNYSSELNVNALELEDSALYLCASSLGRVETQYFGPGTRLLVL.

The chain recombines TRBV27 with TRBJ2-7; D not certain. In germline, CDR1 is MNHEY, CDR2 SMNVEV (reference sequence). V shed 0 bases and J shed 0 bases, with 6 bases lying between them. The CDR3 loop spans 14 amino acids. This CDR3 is CASSLSSSSYEQYF. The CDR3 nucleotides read TGTGCCAGCAGTTTATCATCCAGCTCCTACGAGCAGTACTTC.

The CDR3 reads CASSLELLAGRSTDTQYF. The CDR3 coding sequence is TGTGCCAGCAGCTTGGAGTTACTAGCGGGACGAAGCACAGATACGCAGTATTTT. V usage is TRBV5-6 and J usage is TRBJ2-3; 10 bases fit TRBD2. The trim removed 0 bases at V and 0 bases at J, leaving 7 bases unmatched. The CDR3 covers 18 residues. Per the germline V gene, CDR1 is SGHDT and CDR2 is YYEEEE.

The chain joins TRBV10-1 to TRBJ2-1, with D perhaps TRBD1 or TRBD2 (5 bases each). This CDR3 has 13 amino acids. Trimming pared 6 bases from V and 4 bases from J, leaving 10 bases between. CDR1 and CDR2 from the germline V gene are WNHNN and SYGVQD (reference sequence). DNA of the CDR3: TGCGCCAGCAGCGGGGACCCATACAATGAGCAGTTCTTC. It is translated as CASSGDPYNEQFF.

CDR3 DNA sequence: TGCGCCAGCAGTTCCCTGGCGGGAGCCTTTTACGAGCAGTACTTC. This translates into CASSSLAGAFYEQYF. The chain recombines TRBV5-1 with TRBJ2-7; 7 nucleotides match TRBD2. The trim removed 5 bases at V and 4 bases at J, leaving 12 bases unmatched. The germline V gene encodes CDR1 SGHRS and CDR2 YFSETQ. The CDR3 has 15 amino acids.

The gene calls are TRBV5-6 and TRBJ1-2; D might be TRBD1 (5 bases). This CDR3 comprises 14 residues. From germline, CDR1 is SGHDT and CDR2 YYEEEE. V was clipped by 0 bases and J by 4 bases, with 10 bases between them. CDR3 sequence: CASSLEGRVYGYTF. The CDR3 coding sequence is TGTGCCAGCAGCTTGGAAGGCAGGGTCTATGGCTACACCTTC.

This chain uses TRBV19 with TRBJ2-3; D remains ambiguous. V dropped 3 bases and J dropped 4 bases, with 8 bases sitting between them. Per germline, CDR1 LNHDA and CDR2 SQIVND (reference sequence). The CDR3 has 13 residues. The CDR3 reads CASSMGTADTQYF. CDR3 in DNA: TGTGCCAGTAGTATGGGTACCGCAGATACGCAGTATTTT. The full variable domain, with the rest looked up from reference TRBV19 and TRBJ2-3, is DGGITQSPKYLFRKEGQNVTLSCEQNLNHDAMYWYRQDPGQGLRLIYYSQIVNDFQKGDIAEGYSVSREKKESFPLTVTSAQKNPTAFYLCASSMGTADTQYFGPGTRLTVL.

CDR3 coding DNA: TGTGCCAGCTCACCGGGGACTAGCGGGATGGGTGAGCAGTTCTTC. This gives the protein CASSPGTSGMGEQFF. This chain uses TRBV18 with TRBJ2-1; TRBD2 aligns across 13 bases. This CDR3 comprises 15 residues. Per the germline V gene, CDR1 is KGHSH and CDR2 is LQKENI. The V and J ends lost 3 bases and 9 bases, in that order; junction bases with no gene match: 5.

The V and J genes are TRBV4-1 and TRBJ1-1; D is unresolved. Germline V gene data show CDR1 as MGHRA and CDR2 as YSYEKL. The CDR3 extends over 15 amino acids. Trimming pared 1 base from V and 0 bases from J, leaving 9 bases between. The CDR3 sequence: CASSQGEFMNTEAFF. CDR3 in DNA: TGCGCCAGCAGCCAAGGCGAATTCATGAACACTGAAGCTTTCTTT.

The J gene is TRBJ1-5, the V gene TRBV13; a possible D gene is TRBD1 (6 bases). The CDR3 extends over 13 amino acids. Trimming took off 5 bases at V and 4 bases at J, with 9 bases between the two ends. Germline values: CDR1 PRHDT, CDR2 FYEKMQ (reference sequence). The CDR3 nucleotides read TGTGCCAGCAGCAGGACAGTGAATCAGCCCCAGCATTTT. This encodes CASSRTVNQPQHF.